Below are 10 T cell receptor beta chains sequenced from a single sample in a study of human T cells and chemical hapten exposure. TCRdb re-derived calls from the RACE reads in MiXCR, one entry per CDR3 protein. The profile covers about 380,000 distinct CDR3 sequences, with around 4.8% appearing a single time and about 2.1% taken by the ten largest. The time point was: patch test 1, 2 weeks after DPC sensitization. Stated treatment: therapeutic diphenylcyclopropenone sensitization with weekly scalp DPC. Sequencing was performed on whole blood, taken in connection with sensitization to the hapten diphenylcyclopropenone (DPC). These receptors all stem from a woman in her forties or fifties with alopecia areata. Some clones in this sample may be carry-over from other donors' samples.

The sample holds many counts of this clonotype. J is TRBJ2-1 and V is TRBV27; 8 bases map to TRBD2. Germline lookup yields CDR1 MNHEY and CDR2 SMNVEV (reference sequence). The trim removed 4 bases at V and 4 bases at J, leaving 6 bases unmatched. The CDR3 runs 15 residues. The CDR3 bases are TGTGCCAGCAGTTCCAGACTAGCGCCGTACAATGAGCAGTTCTTC. Translation gives CASSSRLAPYNEQFF.

This clonotype was seen at least ten times. CDR3 region: CASSLGGRTDTQYF. In nucleotides, the CDR3 is TGTGCCAGCAGCTTGGGGGGCCGGACAGATACGCAGTATTTT. The V and J genes are TRBV13 and TRBJ2-3, with D possibly being TRBD1 or TRBD2 (6 bases each). This CDR3 is 14 amino acids long. V was pared by 3 bases and J by 3 bases, with 10 bases between. The V gene's germline CDR1 is PRHDT and CDR2 FYEKMQ (reference sequence). The full variable domain, its missing parts supplied by reference TRBV13 and TRBJ2-3, is AAGVIQSPRHLIKEKRETATLKCYPIPRHDTVYWYQQGPGQDPQFLISFYEKMQSDKGSIPDRFSAQQFSDYHSELNMSSLELGDSALYFCASSLGGRTDTQYFGPGTRLTVL.

Ten or more counts support this clonotype. V and J are TRBV7-2 and TRBJ1-4; D uncertain. The CDR3 is 14 residues long. The ends were cut back, 7 bases at V and 6 bases at J, with 15 bases in the middle. The germline CDR1 and CDR2 sequences are SGHTA and FQGNSA. CDR3 sequence: CASTTDGVYEKLFF. CDR3 DNA: TGTGCCAGCACCACGGACGGAGTCTATGAAAAACTGTTTTTT.

This clonotype was counted ten times or more. The chain recombines TRBV7-9 with TRBJ2-1; TRBD2 matches 9 bases. Germline V gives CDR1 SEHNR, CDR2 FQNEAQ (reference sequence). The CDR3 length is 15 residues. V lost 3 bases, J lost 6 bases, and 6 bases stayed unmatched. DNA for the CDR3: TGTGCCAGCAGCTTGCCCATGCGGGAGGGCAATGAGCAGTTCTTC. Amino acids: CASSLPMREGNEQFF.

This clonotype was counted many times. V usage is TRBV12-3 or TRBV12-4 and J usage is TRBJ2-2; 10 positions agree with TRBD2. Trimming took 4 bases from V and 0 from J; bases not matched to a gene: 2. This CDR3 contains 16 residues. The CDR3 DNA reads TGTGCCAGCAGTTCCGGACTAGCGGCGAACACCGGGGAGCTGTTTTTT. Translated: CASSSGLAANTGELFF.

This clonotype has a count of ten or more. This chain connects TRBV5-4 to TRBJ1-2; 12 nucleotides match TRBD1. The CDR3 covers 15 residues. J lost 8 bases, V lost 1 base, and 6 bases had no gene match. The V gene's germline CDR1 is SGHNT and CDR2 YYREEE (reference sequence). CDR3 in DNA: TGTGCCAGCAGCTTGCAGGGACAGGGGGCGTCGGGCTACACCTTC. This gives the protein CASSLQGQGASGYTF.

This clonotype was found many times. The rearrangement links TRBV24-1 to TRBJ2-1; 11 bases fit TRBD1. The CDR3 consists of 15 residues. Germline values: CDR1 KGHDR, CDR2 SFDVKD. V lost 3 bases and J lost 8; bases outside the gene matches: 5. CDR3 region: CATSDRTGGLDEQFF. DNA for the CDR3: TGTGCCACCAGTGATCGGACAGGGGGCTTGGATGAGCAGTTCTTC.

This clonotype was counted ten times or more. The chain combines TRBV7-3 with TRBJ1-1; TRBD1 might be the D (6 bases). The CDR3 runs to 14 residues. Trimming took 1 base from V and 5 from J, leaving 11 bases between them. Per the germline V gene, CDR1 is SGHTA and CDR2 is FQGTGA. DNA for the CDR3: TGTGCCAGCAGCTTAAGGGCAGGGGAGACTGAAGCTTTCTTT. Its protein product is CASSLRAGETEAFF.

This chain joins TRBV5-1 and TRBJ2-1, with D possibly being TRBD2 (7 bases). Germline-derived CDR1 and CDR2 are SGHRS and YFSETQ. CDR3 length equals 16 residues. Trimming pared 4 bases from V and 4 bases from J, leaving 18 bases between. The CDR3 reads CASSPLGGGGYNEQFF. In nucleotides, the CDR3 is TGCGCCAGCAGCCCGCTGGGGGGCGGGGGATACAATGAGCAGTTCTTC.

The rearrangement links TRBV4-3 to TRBJ2-7; D is tentatively TRBD1 or TRBD2 (5 bases each). CDR3 length: 14 amino acids. Looked up from germline, CDR1 is LGHNA and CDR2 is YSLEER. Trimming pared 4 bases from V and 6 bases from J, leaving 16 bases between. The CDR3 sequence: CASSLYHGGSEQYF. The CDR3 DNA is TGCGCCAGCAGCCTGTACCATGGGGGTTCCGAGCAGTACTTC.